This TCR beta chain was observed in a study of blood T cells in healthy people across ages. CDR3 size: 14 residues. The V gene's germline CDR1 is DFQATT and CDR2 SNEGSKA (reference sequence). V was trimmed by 0 bases and J by 11 bases, leaving 17 bases between them. The second PCR ran about 6 to 12 cycles with a sample-barcoded 5' primer and J-beta primers. TCRdb reanalysed the 5' RACE reads using MiXCR and keeps one entry per CDR3 protein. This repertoire shows hundreds of thousands of distinct CDR3 sequences, approximately 50% found once; its top ten account for roughly 30%. The sequence came from a woman aged 55-75 years in good health. The J gene is TRBJ2-1, the V gene TRBV20-1; TRBD1 is a possible D gene (6 bases). Sequenced input: blood. DNA for the CDR3: TGCAGTGCTAGAGATCGGGGACAACCCGGGCAGCAGTTCTTC. Translated, it gives CSARDRGQPGQQFF.